The entry below gives a single T cell receptor beta chain sequence along with its context. The CDR3 runs to 13 residues. V was shortened by 2 bases and J by 3 bases, with 5 bases between the two germline ends. Germline lookup yields CDR1 LNHDA and CDR2 SQIVND (reference sequence). This specimen belongs to a study of control samples from healthy donors and cancer patients. The repertoire was sequenced with immunoSEQ multiplex PCR; TCRdb's copy has only in-frame clones and lacks some. The data contain some 150,000 clones, roughly 94% of them singletons. The chain carries TRBV19 and TRBJ1-5; D is unclear. This TCR was sampled from a man between 60 and 75 years old with colorectal cancer. Sequencing was performed on PBMCs. The CDR3 protein is CASSIQLNQPQHF. CDR3 in DNA: TGTGCCAGTAGTATACAGCTCAATCAGCCCCAGCATTTT. Full variable domain (rest looked up from reference TRBV19 and TRBJ1-5): DGGITQSPKYLFRKEGQNVTLSCEQNLNHDAMYWYRQDPGQGLRLIYYSQIVNDFQKGDIAEGYSVSREKKESFPLTVTSAQKNPTAFYLCASSIQLNQPQHFGDGTRLSIL.